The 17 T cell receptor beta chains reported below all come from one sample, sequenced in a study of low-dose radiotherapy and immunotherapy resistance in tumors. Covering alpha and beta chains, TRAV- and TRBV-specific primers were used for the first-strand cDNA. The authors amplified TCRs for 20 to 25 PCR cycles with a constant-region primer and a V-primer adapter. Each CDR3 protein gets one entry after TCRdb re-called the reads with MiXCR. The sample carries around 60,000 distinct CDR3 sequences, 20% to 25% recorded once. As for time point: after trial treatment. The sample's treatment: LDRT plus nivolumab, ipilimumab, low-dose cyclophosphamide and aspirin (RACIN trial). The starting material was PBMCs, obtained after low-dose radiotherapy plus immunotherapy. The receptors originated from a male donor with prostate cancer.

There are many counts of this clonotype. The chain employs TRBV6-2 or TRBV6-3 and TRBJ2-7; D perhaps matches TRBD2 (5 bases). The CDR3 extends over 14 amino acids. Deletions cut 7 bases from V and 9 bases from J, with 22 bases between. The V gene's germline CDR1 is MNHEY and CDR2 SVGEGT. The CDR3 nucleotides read TGTGCCAGCAATCAGAGCGGCATCCTTACCGGGCAGTACTTC. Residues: CASNQSGILTGQYF.

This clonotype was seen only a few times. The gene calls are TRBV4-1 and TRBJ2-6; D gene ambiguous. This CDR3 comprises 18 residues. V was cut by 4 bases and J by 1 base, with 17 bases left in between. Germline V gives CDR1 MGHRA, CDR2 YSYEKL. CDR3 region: CASSPRLRYVSGANVLTF. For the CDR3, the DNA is TGCGCCAGCAGCCCTCGGCTCAGATACGTTTCTGGGGCCAACGTCCTGACTTTC.

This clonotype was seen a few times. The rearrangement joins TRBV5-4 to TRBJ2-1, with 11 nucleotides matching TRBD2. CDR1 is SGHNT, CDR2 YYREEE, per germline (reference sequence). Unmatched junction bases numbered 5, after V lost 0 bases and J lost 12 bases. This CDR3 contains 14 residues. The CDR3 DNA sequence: TGTGCCAGCAGCTTGGGGGGACTAGCGGAGCGGCAGTTCTTC. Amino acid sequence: CASSLGGLAERQFF.

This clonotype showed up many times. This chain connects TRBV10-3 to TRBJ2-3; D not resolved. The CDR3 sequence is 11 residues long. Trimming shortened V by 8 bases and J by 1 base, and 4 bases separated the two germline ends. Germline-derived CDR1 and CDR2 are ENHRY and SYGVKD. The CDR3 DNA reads TGTGCCATCGGGGGCACAGATACGCAGTATTTT. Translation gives CAIGGTDTQYF.

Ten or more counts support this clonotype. The CDR3: CASSGPGQGGGEFYEQYF. The CDR3, as DNA: TGTGCCAGCAGCGGCCCGGGACAGGGGGGCGGAGAGTTTTACGAGCAGTACTTC. The genes are TRBV4-2 and TRBJ2-7; TRBD1 matches 11 bases. From germline, CDR1 is LGHNA and CDR2 YNFKEQ. Trimming removed 5 bases from V and 4 bases from J; junction bases left unmatched: 16. The CDR3 is made up of 18 amino acids.

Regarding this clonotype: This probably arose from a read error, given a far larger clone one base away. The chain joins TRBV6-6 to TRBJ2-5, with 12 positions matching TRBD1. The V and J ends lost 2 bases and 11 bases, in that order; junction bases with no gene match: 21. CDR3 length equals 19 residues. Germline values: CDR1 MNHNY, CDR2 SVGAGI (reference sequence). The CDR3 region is CASSYPGTGGLSSYNEQYF. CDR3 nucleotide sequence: TGTGCCAGCAGTTACCCCGGGACAGGGGGCCTAAGCTCCTACAATGAGCAGTACTTC.

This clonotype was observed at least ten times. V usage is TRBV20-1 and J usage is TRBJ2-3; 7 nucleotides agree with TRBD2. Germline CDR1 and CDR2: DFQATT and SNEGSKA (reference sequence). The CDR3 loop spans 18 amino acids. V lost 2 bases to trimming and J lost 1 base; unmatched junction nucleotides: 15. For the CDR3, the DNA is TGCAGTGCTAGACGGGCAGCGGGATCCCGGAGGGGCACAGATACGCAGTATTTT. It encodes CSARRAAGSRRGTDTQYF.

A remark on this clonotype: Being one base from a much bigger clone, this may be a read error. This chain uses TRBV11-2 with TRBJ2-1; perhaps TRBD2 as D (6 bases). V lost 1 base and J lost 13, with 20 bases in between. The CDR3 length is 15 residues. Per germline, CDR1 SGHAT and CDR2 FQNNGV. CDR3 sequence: CASSLGGVAMETQFF. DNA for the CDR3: TGTGCCAGCAGCTTAGGGGGGGTAGCAATGGAGACCCAGTTCTTC.

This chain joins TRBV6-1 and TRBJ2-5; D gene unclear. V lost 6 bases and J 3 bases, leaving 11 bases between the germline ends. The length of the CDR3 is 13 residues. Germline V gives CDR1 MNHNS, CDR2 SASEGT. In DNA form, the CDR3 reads TGTGCCAGCAGGAGACCAGTAAAAGAGACCCAGTACTTC. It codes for CASRRPVKETQYF.

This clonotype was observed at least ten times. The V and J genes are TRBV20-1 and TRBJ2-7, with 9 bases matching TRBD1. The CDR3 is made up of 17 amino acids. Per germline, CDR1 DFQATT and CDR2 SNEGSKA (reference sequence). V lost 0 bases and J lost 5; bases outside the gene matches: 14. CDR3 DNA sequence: TGCAGTGCTAGAGACCGGGACAGGGCACTCCTTTTCCACGAGCAGTACTTC. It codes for CSARDRDRALLFHEQYF.

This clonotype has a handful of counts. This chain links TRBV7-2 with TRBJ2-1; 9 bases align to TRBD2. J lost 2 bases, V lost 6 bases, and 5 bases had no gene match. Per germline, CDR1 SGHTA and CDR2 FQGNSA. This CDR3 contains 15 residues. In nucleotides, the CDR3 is TGTGCCAGCAGACCAGCGGGGGGAACCTACAATGAGCAGTTCTTC. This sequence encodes CASRPAGGTYNEQFF.

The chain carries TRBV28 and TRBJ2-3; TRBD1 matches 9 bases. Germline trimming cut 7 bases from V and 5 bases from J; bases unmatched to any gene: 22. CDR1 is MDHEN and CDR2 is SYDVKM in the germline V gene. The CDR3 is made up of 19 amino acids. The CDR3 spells CASNPVWGQGFKGEDTQYF. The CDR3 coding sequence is TGTGCCAGCAACCCCGTTTGGGGACAGGGATTTAAAGGCGAAGATACGCAGTATTTT.

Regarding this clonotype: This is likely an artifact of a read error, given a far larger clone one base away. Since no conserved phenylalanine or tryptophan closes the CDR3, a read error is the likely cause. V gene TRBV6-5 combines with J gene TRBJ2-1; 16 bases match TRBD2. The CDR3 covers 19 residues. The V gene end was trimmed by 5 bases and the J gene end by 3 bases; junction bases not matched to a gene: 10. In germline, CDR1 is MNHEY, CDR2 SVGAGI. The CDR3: CASSRTGTSGGAGYNEQFL. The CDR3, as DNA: TGTGCCAGCAGTCGAACCGGGACTAGCGGGGGGGCCGGCTACAATGAGCAGTTCCTC.

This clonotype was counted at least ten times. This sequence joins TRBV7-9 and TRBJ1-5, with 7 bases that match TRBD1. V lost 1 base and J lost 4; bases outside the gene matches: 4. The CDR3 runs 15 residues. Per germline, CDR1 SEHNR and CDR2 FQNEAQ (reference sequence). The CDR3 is CASSLDLQGNQPQHF. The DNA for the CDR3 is TGTGCCAGCAGCTTAGATCTACAGGGGAATCAGCCCCAGCATTTT.

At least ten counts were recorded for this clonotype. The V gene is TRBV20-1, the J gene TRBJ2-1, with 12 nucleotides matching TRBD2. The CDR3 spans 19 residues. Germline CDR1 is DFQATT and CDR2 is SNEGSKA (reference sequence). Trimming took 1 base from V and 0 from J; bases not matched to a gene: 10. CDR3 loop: CSARATSGGPSLSYNEQFF. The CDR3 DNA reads TGCAGTGCTAGAGCTACTAGCGGGGGGCCATCTCTCTCCTACAATGAGCAGTTCTTC.

The DNA of the CDR3 is TGTGCCAGCAGTGCCGGGACTAGCGGGAGTAATGAGCAGTTCTTC. Protein: CASSAGTSGSNEQFF. The rearrangement uses TRBV27 and TRBJ2-1, with 14 nucleotides matching TRBD2. The V and J ends lost 5 bases and 7 bases, in that order; junction bases with no gene match: 4. The CDR3 has 15 residues. Looked up from germline, CDR1 is MNHEY and CDR2 is SMNVEV (reference sequence).

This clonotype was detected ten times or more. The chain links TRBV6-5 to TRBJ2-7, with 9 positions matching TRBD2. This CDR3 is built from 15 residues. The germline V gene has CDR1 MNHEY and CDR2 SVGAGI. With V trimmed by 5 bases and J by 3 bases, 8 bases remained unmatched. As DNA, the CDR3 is TGTGCCAGCAGTGAAGTTGCTAGCGGGAACTACGAGCAGTACTTC. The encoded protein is CASSEVASGNYEQYF.